Listed here are 26 T cell receptor beta chains from one sample, sequenced in a study of T cell changes during pregnancy in multiple sclerosis. Sequencing was performed with immunoSEQ multiplex PCR; in TCRdb, only in-frame clones are kept and a portion is missing. The repertoire has approximately 63,000 clones, around 92% of them found once; the top ten carry roughly 2%. Sequencing was performed on peripheral blood, taken in the third trimester of pregnancy. The receptors were gathered from a female donor in good health, enrolled as a control in a pregnancy study.

This chain connects TRBV30 to TRBJ2-7, with 10 bases matching TRBD2. Looked up from germline, CDR1 is GTSNPN and CDR2 is SVGIG (reference sequence). V was pared by 0 bases and J by 4 bases, with 3 bases of the junction left unmatched. The CDR3 totals 14 residues. CDR3: CAWSVASGGYEQYF. CDR3 nucleotides: TGTGCCTGGAGTGTGGCTAGCGGGGGTTACGAGCAGTACTTC.

This chain connects TRBV7-8 to TRBJ2-7; D may be TRBD2 (5 bases). Trimming pared 1 base from V and 6 bases from J, leaving 10 bases between. In germline, CDR1 is SGHVS, CDR2 FQNEAQ. The CDR3 spans 13 residues. In nucleotides, the CDR3 is TGTGCCAGCAGCTTAGTATCGGGATCCGAGCAGTACTTC. Translated: CASSLVSGSEQYF.

This sequence joins TRBV30 and TRBJ1-5; 11 bases fit TRBD1. CDR3 length equals 12 residues. Germline V gene lookup returns CDR1 GTSNPN and CDR2 SVGIG (reference sequence). V lost 2 bases and J lost 16; bases outside the gene matches: 7. The CDR3 is CAWSTTGQGVHF. DNA of the CDR3: TGTGCCTGGAGTACTACGGGACAGGGGGTTCATTTT.

The sample holds one count of this clone. The chain couples TRBV7-8 to TRBJ2-3, with D unclear. Between the trimmed V and J ends, which lost 5 bases and 7 bases, there was a span of 7 bases. The CDR3 totals 11 residues. Germline V gene data show CDR1 as SGHVS and CDR2 as FQNEAQ. CDR3 nucleotides: TGTGCCAGCAGCCGAACAAATACGCAGTATTTT. Translated: CASSRTNTQYF.

The genes are TRBV5-1 and TRBJ2-7; TRBD2 might be the D (5 bases). CDR1 is SGHRS, CDR2 YFSETQ, per germline. This CDR3 has 15 residues. The V gene lost 1 base and the J gene lost 1 base, with 12 bases spanning the gap. The CDR3 DNA follows: TGCGCCAGCAGCTTGTATTGGGGAGCTTCCTACGAGCAGTACTTC. Translation: CASSLYWGASYEQYF.

The CDR3 nucleotides read TGTGCCAGCAGTGGGACTAGCGGGCCCTACGAGCAGTACTTC. It specifies CASSGTSGPYEQYF. The V call is TRBV27, the J call TRBJ2-7; the match to TRBD2 covers 12 bases. The trim removed 5 bases at V and 2 bases at J, leaving 1 base unmatched. CDR3 length: 14 residues. The germline gives CDR1 MNHEY, CDR2 SMNVEV (reference sequence).

V gene TRBV29-1 combines with J gene TRBJ1-1; weak D call: TRBD1 (5 bases). CDR3 length equals 14 residues. CDR1 and CDR2 (germline): SQVTM, ANQGSEA. The V end lost 4 bases, the J end lost 2 bases, and 14 bases lay between the germline ends. CDR3 loop: CSVARSGTNTEAFF. Here the CDR3 DNA reads TGCAGCGTTGCTCGCTCCGGGACTAACACTGAAGCTTTCTTT.

The rearrangement uses TRBV11-2 and TRBJ2-2, with TRBD1 matching over 9 bases. The CDR3 loop spans 14 amino acids. Trimming removed 5 bases from V and 3 bases from J; junction bases left unmatched: 1. Germline lookup yields CDR1 SGHAT and CDR2 FQNNGV. This chain's CDR3 is CASSRTGDTGELFF. The DNA for the CDR3 is TGTGCCAGCAGCCGGACAGGGGACACCGGGGAGCTGTTTTTT.

V gene TRBV30 combines with J gene TRBJ2-5, with D possibly TRBD2 on 6 matching bases. Per germline, CDR1 GTSNPN and CDR2 SVGIG (reference sequence). V was clipped by 2 bases and J by 3 bases, with 7 bases between them. The CDR3 loop spans 12 amino acids. The CDR3 DNA sequence: TGTGCCTGGAGTTCGGGGGAAGAGACCCAGTACTTC. Translation gives CAWSSGEETQYF. The variable domain in full, completed from reference TRBV30 and TRBJ2-5, reads SQTIHQWPATLVQPVGSPLSLECTVEGTSNPNLYWYRQAAGRGLQLLFYSVGIGQISSEVPQNLSASRPQDRQFILSSKKLLLSDSGFYLCAWSSGEETQYFGPGTRLLVL.

The CDR3 DNA reads as TGTGCCAGCAGCTTAGGTTTAGCAGATACGCAGTATTTT. It specifies CASSLGLADTQYF. This chain uses TRBV7-9 with TRBJ2-3; D is unresolved. Per germline, CDR1 SEHNR and CDR2 FQNEAQ (reference sequence). The V gene lost 1 base and the J gene lost 4 bases, with 6 bases spanning the gap. CDR3 size: 13 residues.

This clone appeared a single time. The chain couples TRBV7-8 to TRBJ2-2, with D maybe TRBD1 (6 bases). The CDR3 covers 16 residues. Deletions cut 5 bases from V and 1 base from J, with 14 bases between. CDR1 is SGHVS and CDR2 is FQNEAQ in the germline V gene. CDR3 coding DNA: TGTGCCAGCAGCCCCTGGACAGCCAGGAACACCGGGGAGCTGTTTTTT. It yields the protein CASSPWTARNTGELFF.

This rearrangement joins TRBV6-6 to TRBJ1-2; 7 bases line up with TRBD1. After removal of 6 bases from V and 5 bases from J, the junction contained 12 bases not matched to a gene. The CDR3 length is 15 residues. Germline CDR1 MNHNY, CDR2 SVGAGI (reference sequence). CDR3 in DNA: TGTGCCAGCAGCTCCTCTCGACAGGGAAGGTATGGCTACACCTTC. It is translated as CASSSSRQGRYGYTF.

In this sample, this clone turned up a few times. This rearrangement joins TRBV5-4 to TRBJ1-2; 8 nucleotides line up with TRBD1. The CDR3 sequence is 14 residues long. Losses at the gene ends were 4 bases for V and 8 bases for J; bases not matched to a gene: 10. Germline V gene sequence: CDR1 SGHNT, CDR2 YYREEE (reference sequence). CDR3 protein: CASSPPDRVGGYTF. CDR3 nucleotides: TGTGCCAGCAGCCCCCCGGACAGGGTGGGCGGCTACACCTTC.

This clone was observed a single time. The chain employs TRBV7-2 and TRBJ2-1; D perhaps matches TRBD2 (5 bases). This CDR3 has 15 amino acids. Per germline, CDR1 SGHTA and CDR2 FQGNSA. Trimming shortened V by 5 bases and J by 0 bases, and 11 bases separated the two germline ends. The CDR3 region has the DNA TGTGCCAGCAGCCCCTCCCGGGGCTCCTACAATGAGCAGTTCTTC. It yields the protein CASSPSRGSYNEQFF. The full variable domain, rest sourced from reference TRBV7-2 and TRBJ2-1, is GAGVSQSPSNKVTEKGKDVELRCDPISGHTALYWYRQSLGQGLEFLIYFQGNSAPDKSGLPSDRFSAERTGGSVSTLTIQRTQQEDSAVYLCASSPSRGSYNEQFFGPGTRLTVL.

The chain couples TRBV7-2 to TRBJ2-7, with TRBD2 identical over 12 bases. The CDR3 has 15 residues. CDR1 is SGHTA, CDR2 FQGNSA, per germline. Trimming cost V 6 bases and J 0 bases; bases outside gene matches: 3. The CDR3 loop is CASRKTSGSSYEQYF. The DNA of the CDR3 is TGTGCCAGCAGGAAGACTAGCGGGAGCTCCTACGAGCAGTACTTC.

This chain links TRBV2 with TRBJ2-7, with 8 bases fitting TRBD1. This CDR3 spans 15 amino acids. V lost 5 bases and J lost 5; bases outside the gene matches: 11. The germline gives CDR1 SNHLY, CDR2 FYNNEI. The CDR3 DNA reads TGTGCCAGCAGTTTGCAGGGGGCGAAAAGACACGAGCAGTACTTC. Protein: CASSLQGAKRHEQYF.

This clone was detected only once. The rearrangement links TRBV18 to TRBJ1-4; D ambiguous. V shed 6 bases and J shed 5 bases, with 4 bases lying between them. The germline gives CDR1 KGHSH, CDR2 LQKENI. The CDR3 loop spans 11 amino acids. The CDR3 protein is CASSQNEKLFF. In DNA form, the CDR3 reads TGTGCCAGCTCCCAAAATGAAAAACTGTTTTTT.

This clone was seen only once. V is TRBV5-8 and J is TRBJ1-4; tentative D call: TRBD1 (6 bases). CDR3 length: 14 amino acids. V was cut by 2 bases and J by 11 bases, with 16 bases left in between. Germline CDR1 and CDR2: SGHTS and YDEGEE. The CDR3 sequence: CASSFLGAGWKLFF. DNA of the CDR3: TGTGCCAGCAGCTTTCTGGGGGCAGGTTGGAAACTGTTTTTT.

J is TRBJ2-7 and V is TRBV5-6, with D possibly TRBD1 on 8 matching bases. CDR3 length: 18 amino acids. V was shortened by 0 bases and J by 4 bases, with 23 bases between the two germline ends. Germline-derived CDR1 and CDR2 are SGHDT and YYEEEE. CDR3 DNA: TGTGCCAGCAGCTTGGGACAGGGGAGAAGGCTAGCGGTTTACGAGCAGTACTTC. This translates into CASSLGQGRRLAVYEQYF.

The chain links TRBV11-2 to TRBJ2-1; no reliable D call. CDR3 size: 16 residues. The germline CDR1 and CDR2 sequences are SGHAT and FQNNGV. Trimming cost V 0 bases and J 6 bases, with 15 bases left between them. The CDR3 reads CASSLETYSRSNEQFF. The CDR3 DNA is TGTGCCAGCAGCTTAGAGACTTATAGCCGAAGCAATGAGCAGTTCTTC.

Only one count was recorded for this clone. V gene TRBV7-2 combines with J gene TRBJ2-5; 10 positions agree with TRBD1. After removal of 5 bases from V and 3 bases from J, the junction contained 6 bases not matched to a gene. The V gene's germline CDR1 is SGHTA and CDR2 FQGNSA. The CDR3 runs to 15 residues. The CDR3 DNA sequence: TGTGCCAGCAGCCTTCGACAGGGGGCTAAAGAGACCCAGTACTTC. Translated: CASSLRQGAKETQYF.

The rearrangement links TRBV25-1 to TRBJ1-1; a possible D gene is TRBD1 (5 bases). Trimming stripped 2 bases from V and 4 bases from J, with 17 bases between. Per the germline V gene, CDR1 is MGHDK and CDR2 is SYGVNS. CDR3 size: 16 residues. The CDR3 region is CASSERSGGWGTEAFF. CDR3 nucleotides: TGTGCCAGCAGTGAACGATCCGGGGGGTGGGGCACTGAAGCTTTCTTT. Filled out from reference TRBV25-1 and TRBJ1-1, the complete variable domain reads EADIYQTPRYLVIGTGKKITLECSQTMGHDKMYWYQQDPGMELHLIHYSYGVNSTEKGDLSSESTVSRIRTEHFPLTLESARPSHTSQYLCASSERSGGWGTEAFFGQGTRLTVV.

V gene TRBV11-2 combines with J gene TRBJ1-2; the D gene is possibly TRBD1 (6 bases). The CDR3 spans 13 residues. Between the trimmed V and J ends, which lost 5 bases and 1 base, there was a span of 8 bases. Germline CDR1 reads SGHAT; CDR2 reads FQNNGV. CDR3 in DNA: TGTGCCAGCAGCCCACAGGGTAACTATGGCTACACCTTC. As protein: CASSPQGNYGYTF. Variable domain in full (rest from reference TRBV11-2 and TRBJ1-2): EAGVAQSPRYKIIEKRQSVAFWCNPISGHATLYWYQQILGQGPKLLIQFQNNGVVDDSQLPKDRFSAERLKGVDSTLKIQPAKLEDSAVYLCASSPQGNYGYTFGSGTRLTVV.

This chain links TRBV7-3 with TRBJ2-3, with TRBD2 matching over 15 bases. The CDR3 consists of 17 residues. V gave up 5 bases and J gave up 5 bases; unmatched junction bases: 8. Germline CDR1 and CDR2: SGHTA and FQGTGA. The CDR3 DNA follows: TGTGCCAGCAGCCTAGGGACTAGCGGGGGGAATGGAGATACGCAGTATTTT. It yields the protein CASSLGTSGGNGDTQYF.

The rearrangement uses TRBV28 and TRBJ1-3, with 7 positions matching TRBD1. The trim removed 6 bases at V and 0 bases at J, leaving 5 bases unmatched. Germline CDR1 and CDR2: MDHEN and SYDVKM. This CDR3 has 15 amino acids. The DNA of the CDR3 is TGTGCCAGCAGCCAAGACAGGGCCTCTGGAAACACCATATATTTT. It encodes CASSQDRASGNTIYF.

The chain recombines TRBV5-1 with TRBJ2-2; D possibly corresponds to TRBD2 (6 bases). This CDR3 comprises 15 residues. Trimming removed 6 bases from V and 4 bases from J, with 16 bases in between. CDR1 and CDR2 (germline): SGHRS, YFSETQ. In DNA, the CDR3 is TGCGCCAGCACTGGGGCAGGGAGGTTCACCGGGGAGCTGTTTTTT. This gives the protein CASTGAGRFTGELFF.